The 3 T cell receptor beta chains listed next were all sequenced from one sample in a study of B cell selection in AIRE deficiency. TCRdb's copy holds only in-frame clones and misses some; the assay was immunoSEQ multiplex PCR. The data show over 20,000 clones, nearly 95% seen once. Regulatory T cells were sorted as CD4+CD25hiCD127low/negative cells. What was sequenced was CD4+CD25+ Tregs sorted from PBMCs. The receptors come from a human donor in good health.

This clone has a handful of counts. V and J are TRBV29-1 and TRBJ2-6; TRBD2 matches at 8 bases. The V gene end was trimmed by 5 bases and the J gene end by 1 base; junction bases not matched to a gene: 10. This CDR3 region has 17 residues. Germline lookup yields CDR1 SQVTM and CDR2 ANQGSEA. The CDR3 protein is CSVSSTGGGSGANVLTF. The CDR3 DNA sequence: TGCAGCGTTTCCTCCACGGGAGGGGGTTCTGGGGCCAACGTCCTGACTTTC. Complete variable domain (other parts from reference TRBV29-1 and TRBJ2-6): SAVISQKPSRDICQRGTSLTIQCQVDSQVTMMFWYRQQPGQSLTLIATANQGSEATYESGFVIDKFPISRPNLTFSTLTVSNMSPEDSSIYLCSVSSTGGGSGANVLTFGAGSRLTVL.

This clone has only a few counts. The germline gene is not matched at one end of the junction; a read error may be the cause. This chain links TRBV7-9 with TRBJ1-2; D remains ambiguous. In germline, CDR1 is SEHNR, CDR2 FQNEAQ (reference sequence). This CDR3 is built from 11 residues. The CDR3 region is CASSSGPGVGF. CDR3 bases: TGTGCCAGCAGCTCTGGCCCCGGCGTTGGGTTC.

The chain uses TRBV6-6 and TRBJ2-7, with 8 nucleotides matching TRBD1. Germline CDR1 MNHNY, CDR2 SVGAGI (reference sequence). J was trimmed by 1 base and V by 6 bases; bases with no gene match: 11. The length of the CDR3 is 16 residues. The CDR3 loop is CASSARGQKGSYEQYF. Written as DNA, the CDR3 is TGTGCCAGCAGCGCCAGGGGGCAGAAAGGTTCCTACGAGCAGTACTTC.